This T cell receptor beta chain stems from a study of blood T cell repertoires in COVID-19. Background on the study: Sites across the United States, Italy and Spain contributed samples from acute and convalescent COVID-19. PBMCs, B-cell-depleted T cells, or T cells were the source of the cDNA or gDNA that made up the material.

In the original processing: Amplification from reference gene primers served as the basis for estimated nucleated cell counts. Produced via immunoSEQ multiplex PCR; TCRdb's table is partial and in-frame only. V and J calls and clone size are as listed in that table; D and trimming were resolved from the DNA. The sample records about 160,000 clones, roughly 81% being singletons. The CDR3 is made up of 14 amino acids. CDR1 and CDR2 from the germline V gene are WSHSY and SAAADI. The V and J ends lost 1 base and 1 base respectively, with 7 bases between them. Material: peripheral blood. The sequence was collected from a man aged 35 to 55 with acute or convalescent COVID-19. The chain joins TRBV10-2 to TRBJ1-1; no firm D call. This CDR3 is CASSEWLKNTEAFF. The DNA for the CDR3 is TGCGCCAGCAGTGAGTGGCTGAAGAACACTGAAGCTTTCTTT.